What follows describes a single T cell receptor (beta chain). This CDR3 is also generated by other DNA sequences in the sample. TCRdb's copy holds only in-frame clones and misses some; the assay was immunoSEQ multiplex PCR. The table lists fewer than 85,000 clones, around 96% of them singletons. The record originates from a study of T cell changes during pregnancy in multiple sclerosis. From germline, CDR1 is SGHDT and CDR2 YYEEEE. The CDR3 consists of 12 residues. V dropped 4 bases and J dropped 0 bases, with 5 bases sitting between them. V usage is TRBV5-6 and J usage is TRBJ2-7, with D unresolved. The specimen was peripheral blood, collected in the second trimester of pregnancy. The clonotype was recovered from a female donor with multiple sclerosis, enrolled in a pregnancy study. The CDR3 region is CASSLNSYEQYF. The CDR3 region has the DNA TGTGCCAGCAGCCTAAACTCCTACGAGCAGTACTTC.